The 5 T cell receptor beta chains below all came from one sample that was sequenced in a study of T cell responses to AZD1222 COVID-19 vaccine. Method: immunoSEQ multiplex PCR; TCRdb's copy keeps in-frame clones and lacks some. The sample contains fewer than 150,000 clones, about 86% of which appear only once. The sample here was peripheral blood, taken 28 days after the second AZD1222 dose. The receptors stem from an adult who received the AZD1222 COVID-19 vaccine.

This chain joins TRBV29-1 and TRBJ1-2; the match to TRBD1 covers 7 bases. The germline V gene has CDR1 SQVTM and CDR2 ANQGSEA. The CDR3 is 14 residues long. J was trimmed by 7 bases and V by 4 bases; bases with no gene match: 12. The CDR3 protein is CSVGAEGARGGYTF. The CDR3 nucleotides are TGCAGCGTTGGGGCGGAGGGGGCTAGAGGTGGCTACACCTTC.

Regarding this clone: Other DNA sequences in this specimen translate into the identical CDR3. V is TRBV7-2 and J is TRBJ1-2; D ambiguous. Germline V gene lookup returns CDR1 SGHTA and CDR2 FQGNSA. Trimming removed 3 bases from V and 3 bases from J, with 5 bases in between. There are 12 residues in the CDR3. The CDR3 reads CASSLRDYGYTF. Here the CDR3 DNA reads TGTGCCAGCAGCTTGAGGGACTATGGCTACACCTTC. The variable domain in full, completed from reference TRBV7-2 and TRBJ1-2, reads GAGVSQSPSNKVTEKGKDVELRCDPISGHTALYWYRQSLGQGLEFLIYFQGNSAPDKSGLPSDRFSAERTGGSVSTLTIQRTQQEDSAVYLCASSLRDYGYTFGSGTRLTVV.

V gene TRBV27 combines with J gene TRBJ1-4; 8 nucleotides agree with TRBD1. Germline lookup yields CDR1 MNHEY and CDR2 SMNVEV (reference sequence). The CDR3 spans 14 residues. J gave up 8 bases and V 4 bases, and 6 bases lay outside the gene matches. The CDR3 coding sequence is TGTGCCAGCAGTTCTTCAACAGGGGGGGAAAAACTGTTTTTT. Protein: CASSSSTGGEKLFF.

This clone has a handful of counts. V gene TRBV24-1 combines with J gene TRBJ2-4; TRBD1 is a possible D gene (6 bases). V lost 4 bases and J 9 bases, leaving 12 bases between the germline ends. Germline V CDR1 and CDR2: KGHDR, SFDVKD. The CDR3 spans 13 residues. CDR3 loop: CATSDRGQSIQYF. The CDR3 region has the DNA TGTGCCACCAGTGACCGCGGACAGAGCATTCAGTACTTC.

Written as DNA, the CDR3 is TGCGCCAGCAGCCGAGGACAGGGACTAGAAGATACGCAGTATTTT. This codes for CASSRGQGLEDTQYF. V usage is TRBV4-1 and J usage is TRBJ2-3, with D perhaps TRBD1 or TRBD2 (8 bases each). Germline loops: CDR1 MGHRA, CDR2 YSYEKL. This CDR3 has 15 amino acids. The V end was cut by 4 bases, the J end by 5 bases, with 16 bases between.